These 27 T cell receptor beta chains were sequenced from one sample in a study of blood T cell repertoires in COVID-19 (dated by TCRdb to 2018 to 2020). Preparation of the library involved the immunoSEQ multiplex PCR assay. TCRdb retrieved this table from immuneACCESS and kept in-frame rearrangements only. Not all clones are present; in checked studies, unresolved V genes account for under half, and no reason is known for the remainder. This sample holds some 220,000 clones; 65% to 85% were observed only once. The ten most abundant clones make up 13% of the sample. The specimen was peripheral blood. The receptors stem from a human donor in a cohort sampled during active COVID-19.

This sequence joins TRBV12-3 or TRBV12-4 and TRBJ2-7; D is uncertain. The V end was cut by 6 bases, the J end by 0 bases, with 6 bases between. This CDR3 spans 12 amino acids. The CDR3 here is CASSIISYEQYF. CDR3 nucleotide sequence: TGTGCCAGCAGCATCATCTCCTACGAGCAGTACTTC.

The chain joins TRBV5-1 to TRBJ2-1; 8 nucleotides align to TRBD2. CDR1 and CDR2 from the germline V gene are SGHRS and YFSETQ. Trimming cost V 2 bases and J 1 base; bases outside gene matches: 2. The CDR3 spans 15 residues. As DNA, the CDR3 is TGCGCCAGCAGCTTTAGCGGGGATTCCTACAATGAGCAGTTCTTC. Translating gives CASSFSGDSYNEQFF.

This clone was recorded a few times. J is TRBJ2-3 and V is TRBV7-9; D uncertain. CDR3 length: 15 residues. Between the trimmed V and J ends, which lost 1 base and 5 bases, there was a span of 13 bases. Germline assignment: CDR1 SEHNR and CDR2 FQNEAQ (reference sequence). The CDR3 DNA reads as TGTGCCAGCAGCTTAGGTACAGTTGTTAGAGATACGCAGTATTTT. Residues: CASSLGTVVRDTQYF.

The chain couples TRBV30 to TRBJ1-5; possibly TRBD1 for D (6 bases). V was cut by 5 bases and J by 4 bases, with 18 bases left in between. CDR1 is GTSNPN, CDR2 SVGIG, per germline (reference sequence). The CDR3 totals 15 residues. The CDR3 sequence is CAWDQGPAENQPQHF. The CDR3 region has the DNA TGTGCCTGGGACCAGGGGCCGGCTGAGAATCAGCCCCAGCATTTT.

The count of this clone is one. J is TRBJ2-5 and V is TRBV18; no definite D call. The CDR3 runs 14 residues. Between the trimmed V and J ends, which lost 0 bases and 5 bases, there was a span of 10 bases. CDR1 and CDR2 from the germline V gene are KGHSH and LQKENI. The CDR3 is CASSPPPGMETQYF. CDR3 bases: TGTGCCAGCTCACCACCGCCGGGTATGGAGACCCAGTACTTC.

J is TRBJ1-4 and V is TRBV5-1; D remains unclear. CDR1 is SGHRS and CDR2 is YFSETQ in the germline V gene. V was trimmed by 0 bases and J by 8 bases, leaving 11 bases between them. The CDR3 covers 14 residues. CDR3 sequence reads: CASSLATREEKLFF. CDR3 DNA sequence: TGCGCCAGCAGCTTGGCTACTAGGGAGGAAAAACTGTTTTTT.

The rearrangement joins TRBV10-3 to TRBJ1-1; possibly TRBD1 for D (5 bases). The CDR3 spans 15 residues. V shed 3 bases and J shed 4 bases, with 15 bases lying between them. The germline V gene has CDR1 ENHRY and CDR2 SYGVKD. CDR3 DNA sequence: TGTGCCATCAGTGACGGCGGGGGGTTAGCCACTGAAGCTTTCTTT. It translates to CAISDGGGLATEAFF.

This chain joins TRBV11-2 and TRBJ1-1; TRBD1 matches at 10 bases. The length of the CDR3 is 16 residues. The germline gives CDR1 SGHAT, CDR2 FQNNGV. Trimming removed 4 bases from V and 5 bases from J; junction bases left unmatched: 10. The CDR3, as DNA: TGTGCCAGCAGCTCCCAGGGTGGGACAGGGGCAACTGAAGCTTTCTTT. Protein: CASSSQGGTGATEAFF.

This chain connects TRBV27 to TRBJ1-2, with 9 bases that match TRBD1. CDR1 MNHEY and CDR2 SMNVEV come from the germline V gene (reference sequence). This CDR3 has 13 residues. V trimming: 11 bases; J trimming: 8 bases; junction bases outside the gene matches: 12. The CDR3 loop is CASRDRVKKGYTF. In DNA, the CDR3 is TGTGCCTCGAGGGACAGGGTGAAAAAAGGCTACACCTTC.

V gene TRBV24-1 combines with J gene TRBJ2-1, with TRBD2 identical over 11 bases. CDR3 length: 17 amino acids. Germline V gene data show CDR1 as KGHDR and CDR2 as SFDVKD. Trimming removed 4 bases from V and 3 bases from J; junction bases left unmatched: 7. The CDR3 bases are TGTGCCACCAGTGACACGGGACTAGCGGTGAACTACAATGAGCAGTTCTTC. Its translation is CATSDTGLAVNYNEQFF.

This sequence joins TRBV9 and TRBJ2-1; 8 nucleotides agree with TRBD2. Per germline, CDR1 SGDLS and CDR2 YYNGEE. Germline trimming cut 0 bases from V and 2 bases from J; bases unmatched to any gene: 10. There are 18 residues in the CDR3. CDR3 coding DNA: TGTGCCAGCAGCGTAGCGGACAAGCGGGAGTTGACCTACAATGAGCAGTTCTTC. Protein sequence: CASSVADKRELTYNEQFF.

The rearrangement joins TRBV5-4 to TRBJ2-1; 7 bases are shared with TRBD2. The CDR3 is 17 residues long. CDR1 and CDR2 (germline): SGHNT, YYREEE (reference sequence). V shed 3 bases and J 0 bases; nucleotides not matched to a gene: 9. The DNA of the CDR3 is TGTGCCAGCAGCTCCTGGGGACTATCGACCTCCTACAATGAGCAGTTCTTC. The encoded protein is CASSSWGLSTSYNEQFF.

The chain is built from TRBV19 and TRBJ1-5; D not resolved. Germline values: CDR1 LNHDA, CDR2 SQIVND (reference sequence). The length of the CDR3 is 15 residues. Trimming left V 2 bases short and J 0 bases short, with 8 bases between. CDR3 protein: CASSILGDSNQPQHF. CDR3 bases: TGTGCCAGTAGTATATTAGGAGATAGCAATCAGCCCCAGCATTTT.

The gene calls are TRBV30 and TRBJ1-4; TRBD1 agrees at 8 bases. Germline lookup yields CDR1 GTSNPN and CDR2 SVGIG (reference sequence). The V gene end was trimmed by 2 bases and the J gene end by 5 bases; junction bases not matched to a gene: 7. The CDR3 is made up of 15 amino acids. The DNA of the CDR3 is TGTGCCTGGAGTCCCTACCAGGGGGCAAATGAAAAACTGTTTTTT. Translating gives CAWSPYQGANEKLFF.

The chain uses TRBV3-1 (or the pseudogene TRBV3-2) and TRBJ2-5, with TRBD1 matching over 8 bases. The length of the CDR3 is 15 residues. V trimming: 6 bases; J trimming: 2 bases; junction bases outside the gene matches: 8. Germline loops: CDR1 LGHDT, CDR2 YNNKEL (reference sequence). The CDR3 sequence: CASSRRQGIQETQYF. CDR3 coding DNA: TGTGCCAGCAGTCGTAGACAGGGGATTCAAGAGACCCAGTACTTC.

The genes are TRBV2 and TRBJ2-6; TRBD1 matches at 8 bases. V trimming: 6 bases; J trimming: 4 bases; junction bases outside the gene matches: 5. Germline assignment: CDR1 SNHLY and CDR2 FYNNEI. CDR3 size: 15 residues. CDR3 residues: CASSRRGLGANVLTF. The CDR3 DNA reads TGTGCCAGCAGCCGCAGGGGGCTAGGGGCCAACGTCCTGACTTTC.

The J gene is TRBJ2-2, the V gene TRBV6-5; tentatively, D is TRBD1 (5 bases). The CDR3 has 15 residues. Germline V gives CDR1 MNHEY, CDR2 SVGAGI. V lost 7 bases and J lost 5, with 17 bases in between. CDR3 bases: TGTGCCAGCAATAAATGGCGACAGCCTACCGGGGAGCTGTTTTTT. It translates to CASNKWRQPTGELFF.

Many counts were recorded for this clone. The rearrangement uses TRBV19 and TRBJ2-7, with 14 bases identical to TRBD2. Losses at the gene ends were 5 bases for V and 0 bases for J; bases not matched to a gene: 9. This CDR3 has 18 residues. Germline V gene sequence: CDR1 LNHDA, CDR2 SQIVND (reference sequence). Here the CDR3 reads CASSLRHGLAGGSYEQYF. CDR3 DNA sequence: TGTGCCAGTAGTCTCCGACACGGACTAGCGGGAGGCTCCTACGAGCAGTACTTC.

CDR3 amino acids: CASSIGQGLLDSPLHF. Here the CDR3 DNA reads TGCGCCAGCAGCATTGGACAGGGACTTTTGGATTCACCCCTCCACTTT. This chain uses TRBV5-1 with TRBJ1-6; 8 nucleotides align to TRBD1. With V trimmed by 4 bases and J by 8 bases, 11 bases remained unmatched. Looked up from germline, CDR1 is SGHRS and CDR2 is YFSETQ. CDR3 length equals 16 residues.

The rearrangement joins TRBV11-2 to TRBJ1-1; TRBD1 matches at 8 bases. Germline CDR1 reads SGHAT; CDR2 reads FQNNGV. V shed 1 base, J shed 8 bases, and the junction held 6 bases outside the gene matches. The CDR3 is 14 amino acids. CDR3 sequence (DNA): TGTGCCAGCAGCTTAGGTTTTAGGACAGGGGAAGCTTTCTTT. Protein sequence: CASSLGFRTGEAFF. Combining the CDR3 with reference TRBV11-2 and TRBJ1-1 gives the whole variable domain EAGVAQSPRYKIIEKRQSVAFWCNPISGHATLYWYQQILGQGPKLLIQFQNNGVVDDSQLPKDRFSAERLKGVDSTLKIQPAKLEDSAVYLCASSLGFRTGEAFFGQGTRLTVV.

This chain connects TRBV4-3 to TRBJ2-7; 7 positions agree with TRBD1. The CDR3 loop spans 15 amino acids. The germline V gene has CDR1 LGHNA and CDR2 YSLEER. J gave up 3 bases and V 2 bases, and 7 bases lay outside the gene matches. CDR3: CASSQNRGTDYEQYF. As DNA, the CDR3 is TGCGCCAGCAGCCAAAATAGAGGGACAGACTACGAGCAGTACTTC.

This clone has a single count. CDR3: CASSSSGQGSNQPQHF. CDR3 DNA: TGTGCCAGCAGTTCCTCGGGACAGGGTAGCAATCAGCCCCAGCATTTT. This chain uses TRBV6-5 with TRBJ1-5; TRBD1 aligns across 9 bases. The V and J ends lost 4 bases and 0 bases, in that order; junction bases with no gene match: 4. The length of the CDR3 is 16 residues. The germline V gene has CDR1 MNHEY and CDR2 SVGAGI.

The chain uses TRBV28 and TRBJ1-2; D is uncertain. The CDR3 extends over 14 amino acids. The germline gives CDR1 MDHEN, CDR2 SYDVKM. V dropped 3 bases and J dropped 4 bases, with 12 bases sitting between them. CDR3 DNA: TGTGCCAGCAGTTTCATGACATCCCTCTATGGCTACACCTTC. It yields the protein CASSFMTSLYGYTF.

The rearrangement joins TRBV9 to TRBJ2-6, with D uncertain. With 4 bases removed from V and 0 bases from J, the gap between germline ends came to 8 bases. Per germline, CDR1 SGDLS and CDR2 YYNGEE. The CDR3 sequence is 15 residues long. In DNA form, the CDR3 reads TGTGCCAGCAGCCCACTGAGCTCTGGGGCCAACGTCCTGACTTTC. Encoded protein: CASSPLSSGANVLTF.

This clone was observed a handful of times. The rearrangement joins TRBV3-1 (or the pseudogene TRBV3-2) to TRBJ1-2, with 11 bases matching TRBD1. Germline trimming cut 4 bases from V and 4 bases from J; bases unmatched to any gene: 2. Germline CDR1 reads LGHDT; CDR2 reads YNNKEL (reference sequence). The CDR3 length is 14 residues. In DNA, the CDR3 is TGTGCCAGCAGCCCGGGACAGGGGGGCTATGGCTACACCTTC. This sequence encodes CASSPGQGGYGYTF.

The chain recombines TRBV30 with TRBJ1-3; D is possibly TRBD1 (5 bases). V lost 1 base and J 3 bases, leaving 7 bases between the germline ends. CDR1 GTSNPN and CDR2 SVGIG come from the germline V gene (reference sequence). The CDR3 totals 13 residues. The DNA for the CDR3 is TGTGCCTGGAGTGCAGGGAATGGAAACACCATATATTTT. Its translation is CAWSAGNGNTIYF.

Here the CDR3 reads CASSETDLNSPLHF. For the CDR3, the DNA is TGTGCCAGCAGTGAGACAGATCTCAATTCACCCCTCCACTTT. This chain uses TRBV6-1 with TRBJ1-6; TRBD1 is a possible D gene (5 bases). The CDR3 is 14 residues long. The V end lost 3 bases, the J end lost 7 bases, and 10 bases lay between the germline ends. The germline V gene has CDR1 MNHNS and CDR2 SASEGT.